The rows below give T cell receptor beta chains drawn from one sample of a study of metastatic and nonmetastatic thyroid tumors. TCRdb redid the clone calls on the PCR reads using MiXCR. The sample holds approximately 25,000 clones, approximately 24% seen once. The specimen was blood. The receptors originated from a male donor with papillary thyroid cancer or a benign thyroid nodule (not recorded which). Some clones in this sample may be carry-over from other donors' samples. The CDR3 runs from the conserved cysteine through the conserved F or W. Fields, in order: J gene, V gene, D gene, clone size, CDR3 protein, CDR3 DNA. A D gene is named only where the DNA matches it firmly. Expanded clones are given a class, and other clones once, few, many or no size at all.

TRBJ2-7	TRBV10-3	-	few	CAISEGFRSEQYF	TGTGCCATCAGTGAAGGGTTTCGTTCCGAGCAGTACTTC
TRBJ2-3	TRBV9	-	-	CASSRVGGYQGDTQYF	TGTGCCAGCAGCAGGGTCGGCGGGTACCAAGGAGATACGCAGTATTTT
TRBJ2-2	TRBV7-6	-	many	CASSLGSNTGELFF	TGTGCCAGCAGCTTAGGTTCGAACACCGGGGAGCTGTTTTTT
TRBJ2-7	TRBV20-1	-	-	CSATRDNPYEQYF	TGCAGTGCTACCCGGGACAACCCCTACGAGCAGTACTTC
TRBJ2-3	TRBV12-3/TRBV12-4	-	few	CASMIGGIIGDTQYF	TGTGCCAGCATGATAGGGGGGATTATAGGAGATACGCAGTATTTT
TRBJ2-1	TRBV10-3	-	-	CAGGRKGGEQFF	TGTGCCGGAGGGAGAAAGGGGGGTGAGCAGTTCTTC
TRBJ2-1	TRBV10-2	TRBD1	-	CASSDPGQASNEQFF	TGCGCCAGCAGTGACCCAGGACAGGCTAGCAATGAGCAGTTCTTC
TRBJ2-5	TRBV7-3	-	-	CASSLTHGTGGETQYF	TGTGCCAGCAGCTTAACTCACGGCACAGGCGGAGAGACCCAGTACTTC
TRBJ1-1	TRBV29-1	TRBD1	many	CSVAGDRGNTEAFF	TGCAGCGTTGCTGGTGACAGGGGGAACACTGAAGCTTTCTTT
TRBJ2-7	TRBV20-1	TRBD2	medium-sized	CSARGLADFYEQYF	TGCAGTGCTAGAGGGCTAGCGGATTTCTACGAGCAGTACTTC
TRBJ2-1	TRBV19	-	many	CATWQGEQFF	TGTGCCACATGGCAGGGTGAGCAGTTCTTC
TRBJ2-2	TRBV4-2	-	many	CASSQGIVAIKANTGELFF	TGTGCCAGCAGCCAAGGGATCGTAGCGATCAAAGCGAACACCGGGGAGCTGTTTTTT
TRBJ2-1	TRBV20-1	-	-	CSDPRPRSYNEQFF	TGCAGTGATCCACGACCCCGCTCCTACAATGAGCAGTTCTTC
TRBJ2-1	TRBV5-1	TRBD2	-	CASSLGTSGRGYNEQFF	TGCGCCAGCAGCTTGGGGACTAGCGGGAGGGGTTACAATGAGCAGTTCTTC
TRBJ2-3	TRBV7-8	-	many	CASSLSGPYPPDTQYF	TGTGCCAGCAGCTTATCCGGCCCCTACCCCCCAGATACGCAGTATTTT